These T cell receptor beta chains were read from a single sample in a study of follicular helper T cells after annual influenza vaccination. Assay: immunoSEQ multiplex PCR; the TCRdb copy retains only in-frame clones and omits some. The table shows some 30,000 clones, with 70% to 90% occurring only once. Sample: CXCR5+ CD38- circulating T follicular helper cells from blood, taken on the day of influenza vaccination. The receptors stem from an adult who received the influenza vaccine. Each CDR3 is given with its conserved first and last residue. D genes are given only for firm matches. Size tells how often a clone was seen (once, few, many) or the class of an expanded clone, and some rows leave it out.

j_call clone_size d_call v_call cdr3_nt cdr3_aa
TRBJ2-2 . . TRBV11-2 TGTGCCAGCAGCTTCCCTGTCTCGGGGGCGAGCGGGAAGCTGTTTTTT CASSFPVSGASGKLFF
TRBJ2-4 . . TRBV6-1 TGTGCCAGCAGTGAAGTAGGTCAGGGCGGTAGAAACATTCAGTACTTC CASSEVGQGGRNIQYF
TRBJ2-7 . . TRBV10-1 TGCGCCAGCAGTGAGTCTCGGACAGACCCCTACGAGCAGTACTTC CASSESRTDPYEQYF
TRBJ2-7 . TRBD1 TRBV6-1 TGTGCCAGCAGTGAAGCGCTTGGACAGGCCACCGAGCAGTACTTC CASSEALGQATEQYF
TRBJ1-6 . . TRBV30 TGTGCCTGGAGTTCGAGGGCAGGCGATTCACCCCTCCACTTT CAWSSRAGDSPLHF
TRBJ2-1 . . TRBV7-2 TGTGCCAGCAGCTCCGTTAAGCGGATGGGAAATGAGCAGTTCTTC CASSSVKRMGNEQFF
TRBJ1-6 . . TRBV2 TGTGCCAGCAGTGAAGAGGGCCAGAGGGATTCACCCCTCCACTTT CASSEEGQRDSPLHF
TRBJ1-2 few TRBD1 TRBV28 TGTGCCAGCAACTACAGGAGGACAGGCTATGGCTACACCTTC CASNYRRTGYGYTF
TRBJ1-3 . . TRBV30 TGTGCCTGCCGGAGTATCTCTGGAAACACCATATATTTT CACRSISGNTIYF
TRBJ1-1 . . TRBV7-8 TGTGCCAGCAGCTTTTCGACGGGAAACACTGAAGCTTTCTTT CASSFSTGNTEAFF
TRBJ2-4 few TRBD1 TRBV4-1 TGCGCCAGCAGCCCCGGGACAGTTACCAAAAACATTCAGTACTTC CASSPGTVTKNIQYF
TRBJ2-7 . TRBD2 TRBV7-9 TGTGCCAGCAGCTCCCCCGGGGGGCGGGAGGGAAGCTCCTACGAGCAGTACTTC CASSSPGGREGSSYEQYF
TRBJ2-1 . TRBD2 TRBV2 TGTGCCAGCAGTAGGACTAGCTCCTACAATGAGCAGTTCTTC CASSRTSSYNEQFF
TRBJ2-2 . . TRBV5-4 TGTGCCAGCAGCTCAGTCGAGGGGGGGCAGTTCTCCGGGGAGCTGTTTTTT CASSSVEGGQFSGELFF
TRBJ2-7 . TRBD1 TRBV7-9 TGTGCCAGCAGCCCGGACAGGATACAGTCCGGTGAGCAGTACTTC CASSPDRIQSGEQYF
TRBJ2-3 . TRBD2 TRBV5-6 TGTGCCAGCAGCTTGTTTGGACTAGCGGGAGATACGCAGTATTTT CASSLFGLAGDTQYF
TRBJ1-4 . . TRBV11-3 TGTGCCAGCAGCTCGCGGGTGGGAGAAAAACTGTTTTTT CASSSRVGEKLFF
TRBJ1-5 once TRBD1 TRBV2 TGTGCCAGCAGTGAAAACCCCGGACAGGGTACTTCCAATCAGCCCCAGCATTTT CASSENPGQGTSNQPQHF
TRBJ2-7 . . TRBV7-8 TGTGCCAGCAGCTTGTCAGGGCCCTACGAGCAGTACTTC CASSLSGPYEQYF
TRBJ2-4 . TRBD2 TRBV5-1 TGCGCCAGCAGCGCGGGGGAAAACATTCAGTACTTC CASSAGENIQYF
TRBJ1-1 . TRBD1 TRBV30 TGTGCCTGGAACAGACAGGGTGAGAACACTGAAGCTTTCTTT CAWNRQGENTEAFF
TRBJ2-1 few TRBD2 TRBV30 TGTGCCTGGAGTCAGCCGGGACTAGGGGTAAATGAGCAGTTCTTC CAWSQPGLGVNEQFF
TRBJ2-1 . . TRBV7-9 TGTGCCAGCAGCTTTGTCGGCGGACAGTACAATGAGCAGTTCTTC CASSFVGGQYNEQFF
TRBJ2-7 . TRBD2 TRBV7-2 TGTGCCAGCAGCTTCAGCGGGACCAACGAGCAGTACTTC CASSFSGTNEQYF
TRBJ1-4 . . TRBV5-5 TGTGCCAGCCCTCCGAGCAGGGCCCCTAATGAAAAACTGTTTTTT CASPPSRAPNEKLFF
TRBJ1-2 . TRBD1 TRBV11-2 TGTGCCAGCAGCACCCGGGGGACAGGGGGCGTTTTCTATGGCTACACCTTC CASSTRGTGGVFYGYTF
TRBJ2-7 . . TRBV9 TGTGCCAGCAGCGTAGACAGGGACTACGAGCAGTACTTC CASSVDRDYEQYF
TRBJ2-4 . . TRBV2 TGTGCCAGCAGTGACGGGGTAGCCAAAAACATTCAGTACTTC CASSDGVAKNIQYF
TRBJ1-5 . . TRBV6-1 TGTGCCGGCCAAAGTGGGAGTTTGCCCCAGCATTTT CAGQSGSLPQHF
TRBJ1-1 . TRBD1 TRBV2 TGTGCCAGCACCCCCGAGGGGGCAGGGGAGACTGAAGCTTTCTTT CASTPEGAGETEAFF
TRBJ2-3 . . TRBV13 TGTGCCAGCAGCCTCCGGACTACGCACACAGATACGCAGTATTTT CASSLRTTHTDTQYF
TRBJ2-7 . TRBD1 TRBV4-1 TGCGCCAGCAGCCTGGGACCCGGGACAGCTTACACCGCCTACGAGCAGTACTTC CASSLGPGTAYTAYEQYF
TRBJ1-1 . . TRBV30 TGTGCCTGGAGTGTATTATCAGGCACTGAAGCTTTCTTT CAWSVLSGTEAFF
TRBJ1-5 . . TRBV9 TGTGCCAGCAGCGTAGAGGCGGCAACGGGGCCCCAGCATTTT CASSVEAATGPQHF
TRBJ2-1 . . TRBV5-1 TGCGCCAGCAGCTTGGCACAGGGTGGTGAGCAGTTCTTC CASSLAQGGEQFF
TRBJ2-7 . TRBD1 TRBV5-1 TGCGCCAGCAGACCTTCGACAGGGGGAGGTGGCGAGCAGTACTTC CASRPSTGGGGEQYF
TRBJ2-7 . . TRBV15 TGTGCCACCAGCAGAGGGGACATTTCCTACGAGCAGTACTTC CATSRGDISYEQYF
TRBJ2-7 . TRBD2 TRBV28 TGTGCCAGCGCTAGCGGGGGAACCTACGAGCAGTACTTC CASASGGTYEQYF
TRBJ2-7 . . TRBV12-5 TGTGCTACCTTCCGAGGGAAAAGTACACCCTACGAGCAGTACTTC CATFRGKSTPYEQYF
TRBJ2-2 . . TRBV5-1 TGCGCCAGCAGGGCCGACACGACCGGGGAGCTGTTTTTT CASRADTTGELFF
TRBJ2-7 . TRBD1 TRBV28 TGTGCCAGCAGTTCCCCGGGACAGGGTGCCTACGAGCAGTACTTC CASSSPGQGAYEQYF
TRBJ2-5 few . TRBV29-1 TGCAGCGTTGACAGGGGAAGAGAGACCCAGTACTTC CSVDRGRETQYF
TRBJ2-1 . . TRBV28 TGTGCCACCCACTCGATCTCCTACAATGAGCAGTTCTTC CATHSISYNEQFF
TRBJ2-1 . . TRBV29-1 TGCAGCGTGCGGCGCGGGACCACCTACAATGAGCAGTTCTTC CSVRRGTTYNEQFF
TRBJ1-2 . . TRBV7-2 TGTGCCAGCAGTACCAGGGTCATTAACTATGGCTACACCTTC CASSTRVINYGYTF
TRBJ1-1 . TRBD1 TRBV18 TGTGCCAGCTCACCGAGGACAGGGAACACTGAAGCTTTCTTT CASSPRTGNTEAFF
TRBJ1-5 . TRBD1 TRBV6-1 TGTGCCAGCAGCACGGGACAGGGTTCATCCCAGCCCCAGCATTTT CASSTGQGSSQPQHF